A selection of T cell receptor beta chains follows, all from one sample in a study of Tregs in tolerant kidney transplant recipients. The data were produced by immunoSEQ multiplex PCR, yet TCRdb's version contains in-frame clones alone and is incomplete. The sample has some 62,000 clones, 98% seen once. The sequencing here drew on Tregs from blood, taken before the transplant. These TCRs come from a human donor who received a combined kidney and bone marrow transplant. Each CDR3 is given with its conserved first and last residue. Each record gives: D gene, V gene, J gene, clone size, CDR3 DNA, CDR3 protein. D genes are given only for firm matches. Expanded clones get a size class; other rows say once, few or many, or leave the size out.

d_gene: TRBD1; v_gene: TRBV5-1; j_gene: TRBJ2-2; abundance: .; CDR3nt: TGCGCCAGCAGAACCCCCGGGACAGACGCGAACACCGGGGAGCTGTTTTTT; CDR3aa: CASRTPGTDANTGELFF
d_gene: .; v_gene: TRBV4-1; j_gene: TRBJ1-3; abundance: .; CDR3nt: TGCGCCAGCAGCCGGACAAACTTTGTTGGAAACACCATATATTTT; CDR3aa: CASSRTNFVGNTIYF
d_gene: .; v_gene: TRBV5-1; j_gene: TRBJ2-5; abundance: .; CDR3nt: TGCGCCAGCAGCCCGGGGGGCCGGGAGACCCAGTACTTC; CDR3aa: CASSPGGRETQYF
d_gene: .; v_gene: TRBV10-3; j_gene: TRBJ1-2; abundance: .; CDR3nt: TGTGCCATCAGCCTTAATGGGGGCGACGGCTACACCTTC; CDR3aa: CAISLNGGDGYTF
d_gene: TRBD1; v_gene: TRBV18; j_gene: TRBJ1-1; abundance: .; CDR3nt: TGTGCCAGCTCACGACTACGGACAGGGAAAGTTGAAGCTTTCTTT; CDR3aa: CASSRLRTGKVEAFF
d_gene: TRBD2; v_gene: TRBV2; j_gene: TRBJ2-3; abundance: .; CDR3nt: TGTGCCAGCGGCCGGGCGGGGGGATTCACAGATACGCAGTATTTT; CDR3aa: CASGRAGGFTDTQYF
d_gene: .; v_gene: TRBV9; j_gene: TRBJ2-5; abundance: .; CDR3nt: TGTGTCAGCTCTTCCCCGGAGACCCAGTACTTC; CDR3aa: CVSSSPETQYF
d_gene: .; v_gene: TRBV27; j_gene: TRBJ2-7; abundance: .; CDR3nt: TGTGCCAGCAGTCCTCGTCGCTACGAGCAGTACTTC; CDR3aa: CASSPRRYEQYF
d_gene: .; v_gene: TRBV6-1; j_gene: TRBJ1-1; abundance: .; CDR3nt: TGTGCCAGCAGTGAAGGACACAGGAACACTGAAGCTTTCTTT; CDR3aa: CASSEGHRNTEAFF
d_gene: .; v_gene: TRBV29-1; j_gene: TRBJ2-1; abundance: once; CDR3nt: TGCAGCGGCAATTTGCCGGATGAGCAGTTCTTC; CDR3aa: CSGNLPDEQFF
d_gene: .; v_gene: TRBV30; j_gene: TRBJ1-2; abundance: few; CDR3nt: TGTGCCTGGAGTACCAGGGAACTCTATGGCTACACCTTC; CDR3aa: CAWSTRELYGYTF
d_gene: .; v_gene: TRBV5-5; j_gene: TRBJ1-1; abundance: .; CDR3nt: TGTGCCAGCAGCTTGGAATGGGTGTGGGGGGTTGAAGCTTTCTTT; CDR3aa: CASSLEWVWGVEAFF
d_gene: TRBD2; v_gene: TRBV7-6; j_gene: TRBJ2-3; abundance: .; CDR3nt: TGTGCCAGCAGCCGACTAGCGGGGGAGGGCACAGATACGCAGTATTTT; CDR3aa: CASSRLAGEGTDTQYF
d_gene: .; v_gene: TRBV14; j_gene: TRBJ2-7; abundance: .; CDR3nt: TGTGCCAGCAGCCAAGATGGCGCGGGGGCCTCCTACGAGCAGTACTTC; CDR3aa: CASSQDGAGASYEQYF
d_gene: .; v_gene: TRBV10-1; j_gene: TRBJ2-3; abundance: .; CDR3nt: TGCGCCAGCAGTGAACAGGGTTCTCTCACAGATACGCAGTATTTT; CDR3aa: CASSEQGSLTDTQYF
d_gene: TRBD2; v_gene: TRBV7-2; j_gene: TRBJ2-3; abundance: .; CDR3nt: TGTGCCAGCAGCCCCCAACTAGCGGGGGGAATTGTAGATACGCAGTATTTT; CDR3aa: CASSPQLAGGIVDTQYF
d_gene: TRBD2; v_gene: TRBV6-5; j_gene: TRBJ2-5; abundance: .; CDR3nt: TGTGCCAGCGGGAGGGACCAAGAGACCCAGTACTTC; CDR3aa: CASGRDQETQYF
d_gene: TRBD1; v_gene: TRBV30; j_gene: TRBJ1-2; abundance: .; CDR3nt: TGTGCCTCCCGAGGACAGGCCTCCCAGGGCTATGGCTACACCTTC; CDR3aa: CASRGQASQGYGYTF
d_gene: .; v_gene: TRBV6-1; j_gene: TRBJ1-2; abundance: .; CDR3nt: TGTGCCAGCAGTGAAGCCCCCGGGAGGGCGGGCGGCTACACCTTC; CDR3aa: CASSEAPGRAGGYTF
d_gene: TRBD2; v_gene: TRBV5-1; j_gene: TRBJ2-3; abundance: .; CDR3nt: TGCGCCAGCAGACACTCCCTAGCGGGGTTCACAGATACGCAGTATTTT; CDR3aa: CASRHSLAGFTDTQYF
d_gene: TRBD2; v_gene: TRBV15; j_gene: TRBJ2-7; abundance: .; CDR3nt: TGTGCCACCAGCAGAGATGAGGGACTAACCTACGAGCAGTACTTC; CDR3aa: CATSRDEGLTYEQYF
d_gene: .; v_gene: TRBV29-1; j_gene: TRBJ1-4; abundance: .; CDR3nt: TGCAGCGTGATAGACGGGAGTAATGAAAAACTGTTTTTT; CDR3aa: CSVIDGSNEKLFF
d_gene: TRBD1; v_gene: TRBV28; j_gene: TRBJ1-5; abundance: .; CDR3nt: TGTGCCAGCAGTCCAAGGGGACAGAACAATCAGCCCCAGCATTTT; CDR3aa: CASSPRGQNNQPQHF
d_gene: TRBD1; v_gene: TRBV18; j_gene: TRBJ1-6; abundance: once; CDR3nt: TGTGCCAGCTCCCCAACAGGGGGGGCTAATTCACCCCTCCACTTT; CDR3aa: CASSPTGGANSPLHF
d_gene: TRBD1; v_gene: TRBV30; j_gene: TRBJ1-5; abundance: few; CDR3nt: TGTGCCTGGAGCGGGGACAGCTTCAATCAGCCCCAGCATTTT; CDR3aa: CAWSGDSFNQPQHF
d_gene: TRBD2; v_gene: TRBV7-2; j_gene: TRBJ2-7; abundance: .; CDR3nt: TGTGCCAGCAGCTTAGGCCCTAGCGGGGGCATCTCCTACGAGCAGTACTTC; CDR3aa: CASSLGPSGGISYEQYF
d_gene: TRBD2; v_gene: TRBV5-6; j_gene: TRBJ2-5; abundance: .; CDR3nt: TGTGCCAGCAGCTTGTACGGGGGGGGCGAGGGAGAGACCCAGTACTTC; CDR3aa: CASSLYGGGEGETQYF
d_gene: .; v_gene: TRBV5-4; j_gene: TRBJ1-2; abundance: .; CDR3nt: TGTGCCAGCAGCCCTTACCGGGGAAACTATGGCTACACCTTC; CDR3aa: CASSPYRGNYGYTF
d_gene: TRBD2; v_gene: TRBV7-2; j_gene: TRBJ2-1; abundance: .; CDR3nt: TGTGCCAGCACCCCTTGGGGGGGCTCCTACAATGAGCAGTTCTTC; CDR3aa: CASTPWGGSYNEQFF
d_gene: TRBD2; v_gene: TRBV7-8; j_gene: TRBJ2-7; abundance: .; CDR3nt: TGTGCCAGCAGCTTGGAGGCTCCTAGCGGGAGTTTTTACGAGCAGTACTTC; CDR3aa: CASSLEAPSGSFYEQYF
d_gene: .; v_gene: TRBV5-6; j_gene: TRBJ2-1; abundance: .; CDR3nt: TGTGCCAGCAGCGCCCTGGGGCGGCAGTTCTTC; CDR3aa: CASSALGRQFF
d_gene: .; v_gene: TRBV2; j_gene: TRBJ1-5; abundance: .; CDR3nt: TGTGCCAGCAAGCCGCCCGGGTATAGCAATCAGCCCCAGCATTTT; CDR3aa: CASKPPGYSNQPQHF
d_gene: TRBD2; v_gene: TRBV5-4; j_gene: TRBJ2-7; abundance: once; CDR3nt: TGTGCCAGCAGCTTGTTTGGTCTAGCGGGCTCCTACGAGCAGTACTTC; CDR3aa: CASSLFGLAGSYEQYF
d_gene: .; v_gene: TRBV2; j_gene: TRBJ1-1; abundance: .; CDR3nt: TGTGCCAGCTCCGGGGGGAGGAACACTGAAGCTTTCTTT; CDR3aa: CASSGGRNTEAFF
d_gene: .; v_gene: TRBV5-1; j_gene: TRBJ2-7; abundance: .; CDR3nt: TGCGCCAGCAGCCGCGGGGCCGCCTCCTACGAGCAGTACTTC; CDR3aa: CASSRGAASYEQYF
d_gene: TRBD1; v_gene: TRBV7-2; j_gene: TRBJ1-1; abundance: .; CDR3nt: TGTGCCAGCAGCGTCCGAACAGGGGCCCTGAACACTGAAGCTTTCTTT; CDR3aa: CASSVRTGALNTEAFF
d_gene: .; v_gene: TRBV7-6; j_gene: TRBJ1-1; abundance: .; CDR3nt: TGTGCCAGCAGCTCAACAGGGTGGGCTGAAGCTTTCTTT; CDR3aa: CASSSTGWAEAFF
d_gene: .; v_gene: TRBV7-2; j_gene: TRBJ2-1; abundance: once; CDR3nt: TGTGCCAGCAGTGGGACTGGTCCCTACAATGAGCAGTTCTTC; CDR3aa: CASSGTGPYNEQFF
d_gene: .; v_gene: TRBV7-2; j_gene: TRBJ1-5; abundance: .; CDR3nt: TGTGCCAGCAGCCCAATAGTGGGGGGGGCAGGTCAGCCCCAGCATTTT; CDR3aa: CASSPIVGGAGQPQHF
d_gene: TRBD1; v_gene: TRBV5-1; j_gene: TRBJ1-2; abundance: .; CDR3nt: TGCGCCAGCAGCTCGACAGGGGTGCGGGGCTACACCTTC; CDR3aa: CASSSTGVRGYTF